Shown below are 3 T cell receptor beta chains from a single sample sequenced in a study of CD8+CD57+ T cells in acquired aplastic anemia. Those patients picked for sequencing had displayed CD8+CD57+ cell expansion on flow cytometry. TCR beta VDJ and CDR3 profiles were obtained from a genomic DNA template. Via MiXCR, TCRdb re-called the reads, giving one row per CDR3 protein. In the table there are 150,000 or so distinct CDR3 sequences, more than 45% of which are singletons. What was sequenced was sorted CD4+, CD8+, or CD8+CD57+ T cells (not recorded which) from PBMCs. Receptors originate from a human donor with aplastic anemia.

V is TRBV12-3 or TRBV12-4 and J is TRBJ2-7, with TRBD2 matching over 7 bases. The trim removed 6 bases at V and 12 bases at J, leaving 11 bases unmatched. The CDR3 sequence is 12 residues long. CDR3 DNA sequence: TGTGCCAGCAGGGATGGGGCGGGAGTGATGTACTTC. Encoded protein: CASRDGAGVMYF.

The chain uses TRBV10-3 and TRBJ1-2, with TRBD1 as a possible D gene (6 bases). CDR1 ENHRY and CDR2 SYGVKD come from the germline V gene. This CDR3 spans 14 amino acids. Trimming removed 3 bases at V and 2 bases at J, with 10 bases between. The CDR3 DNA reads TGTGCCATCAGTGACGGACAGTCAAACTATGGCTACACCTTC. This codes for CAISDGQSNYGYTF.

The V call is TRBV19, the J call TRBJ2-3, with D hard to call. Looked up from germline, CDR1 is LNHDA and CDR2 is SQIVND (reference sequence). This CDR3 region has 13 residues. V was shortened by 4 bases and J by 5 bases, with 10 bases between the two germline ends. The CDR3 reads CASSNRAEDTQYF. The CDR3 DNA reads as TGTGCCAGTAGTAACCGGGCCGAAGATACGCAGTATTTT.